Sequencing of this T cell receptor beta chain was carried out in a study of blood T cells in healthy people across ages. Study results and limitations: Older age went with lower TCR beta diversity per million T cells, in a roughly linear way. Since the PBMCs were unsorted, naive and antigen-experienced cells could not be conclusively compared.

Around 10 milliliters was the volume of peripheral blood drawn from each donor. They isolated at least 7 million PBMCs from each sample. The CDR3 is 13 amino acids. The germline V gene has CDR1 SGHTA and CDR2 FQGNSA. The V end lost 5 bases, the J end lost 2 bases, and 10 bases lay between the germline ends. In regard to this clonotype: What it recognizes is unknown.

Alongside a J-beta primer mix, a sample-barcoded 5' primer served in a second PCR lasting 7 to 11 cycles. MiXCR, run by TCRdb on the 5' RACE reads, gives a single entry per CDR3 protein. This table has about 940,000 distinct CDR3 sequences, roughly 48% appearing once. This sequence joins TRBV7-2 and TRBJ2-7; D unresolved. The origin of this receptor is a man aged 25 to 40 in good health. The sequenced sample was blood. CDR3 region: CASSGWEAYEQYF. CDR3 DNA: TGTGCCAGCAGCGGGTGGGAAGCCTACGAGCAGTACTTC.